This TCR beta chain was profiled in a study of vaccination and CD4 T cells after COVID-19. Study-level information: The stimulus for the cells was overlapping spike peptides derived from SARS-CoV-2, HCoV-NL63, HCoV-OC43 and HCoV-229E. Whole-study findings and limits: SARS-CoV-2-reactive clonotype medians increased from around 20 to 38, not significantly.

This CDR3 has 14 residues. V was trimmed by 6 bases and J by 2 bases, leaving 14 bases between them. Per the germline V gene, CDR1 is WNHNN and CDR2 is SYGVQD (reference sequence). Cultured CD4+ T-cell DNA underwent Oncomine TCR Beta short-read sequencing. Scientists extracted genomic DNA from CD4+ T cells grown in culture. TCRdb re-analysed the PCR reads in MiXCR, keeping a single row per CDR3 protein. The sample has about 12,000 distinct CDR3 sequences, around 74% seen once; the top ten hold roughly 8%. As to treatment: roughly ten-day PBMC culture with coronavirus spike peptide pools or control peptides (ViraFEST assay). Points on this clonotype: Its antigen remains unknown.

The input for sequencing was CD4+ T cells from blood, cultured in vitro, taken after SARS-CoV-2 vaccination. The receptor was isolated from a human donor who received a COVID-19 vaccine. This rearrangement joins TRBV10-1 to TRBJ2-7, with D tentatively TRBD1 or TRBD2 (5 bases each). The CDR3, as DNA: TGCGCCAGCAGCCGGGACCCAAGTACCTACGAGCAGTACTTC. This gives the protein CASSRDPSTYEQYF.